The 26 T cell receptor beta chains below come from one sample, sequenced in a study of Graves' ophthalmopathy and Graves' hyperthyroidism (dated by TCRdb to 2016 to 2018). The sample was run on an Illumina HiSeq 2000. For repertoire sequencing, TCR beta CDR3 regions were amplified from RNA transcripts. The first round was an RT-PCR using HTBI primers with the Qiagen OneStep RT-PCR kit, and this first round was followed by a second-round multiplex PCR, then size selection and purification. Using fastp trimming at Q25 and MiXCR clonotype assembly, TCRdb reanalyzed the public sequencing data and kept in-frame beta chains. Each record represents a unique CDR3 protein, reported with the most common genes and DNA among its rows. The sample contains approximately 1.2 million distinct CDR3 sequences, less than 45% of them found a single time. The ten biggest clones cover around 10% of the sample. Sequenced sample: peripheral blood or thyroid tissue (not recorded which). The receptor set was obtained from an adult man with Graves' hyperthyroidism.

This clonotype was seen only a few times. The chain carries TRBV6-5 and TRBJ1-4, with D possibly being TRBD1 (5 bases). V was shortened by 1 base and J by 4 bases, with 10 bases between the two germline ends. This CDR3 spans 15 amino acids. Germline assignment: CDR1 MNHEY and CDR2 SVGAGI. Written as DNA, the CDR3 is TGTGCCAGCAGTTACTTGGGACCGAGTAATGAAAAACTGTTTTTT. Translation: CASSYLGPSNEKLFF.

A few counts support this clonotype. The chain joins TRBV19 to TRBJ1-5, with TRBD1 as a possible D gene (5 bases). CDR3 length: 17 residues. The germline gives CDR1 LNHDA, CDR2 SQIVND (reference sequence). V dropped 5 bases and J dropped 3 bases, with 20 bases sitting between them. The CDR3 DNA follows: TGTGCCAGTAGTTTCCACCCCCGACAGCCTCTCAATCAGCCCCAGCATTTT. This gives the protein CASSFHPRQPLNQPQHF. Based on the CDR3 plus reference TRBV19 and TRBJ1-5, the full variable domain is DGGITQSPKYLFRKEGQNVTLSCEQNLNHDAMYWYRQDPGQGLRLIYYSQIVNDFQKGDIAEGYSVSREKKESFPLTVTSAQKNPTAFYLCASSFHPRQPLNQPQHFGDGTRLSIL.

The chain employs TRBV12-5 and TRBJ1-5; D remains ambiguous. The germline V gene encodes CDR1 LGHNT and CDR2 FRNRAP. The CDR3 sequence is 14 residues long. The CDR3 DNA reads as TGTGCCAGCAGCCGAACAGCGGGGAGACAGCCCCAGCATTTT. Its translation is CASSRTAGRQPQHF.

The table lists this clonotype with a few counts. The CDR3 DNA is TGTGCCAGCAGCTTAGCGGTGGGGATGAACACTGAAGCTTTCTTT. It yields the protein CASSLAVGMNTEAFF. The chain has TRBV7-8 and TRBJ1-1, with no clear D. The germline CDR1 and CDR2 sequences are SGHVS and FQNEAQ. The V gene lost 0 bases and the J gene lost 0 bases, with 8 bases spanning the gap. This CDR3 has 15 residues.

With respect to this clonotype: This may arise from a read error, as a much more abundant clone is one base away. The chain links TRBV12-3 or TRBV12-4 to TRBJ1-5; D is perhaps TRBD1 (6 bases). The CDR3 totals 14 residues. DNA of the CDR3: TGTGCCAACAGTTTTAGGACAGGCAATCAGCCCCAGCATTTT. It translates to CANSFRTGNQPQHF.

This clonotype was seen at least ten times. The junction and the germline gene differ at one end; a read error may be behind it. This chain joins TRBV7-3 and TRBJ2-7; D is perhaps TRBD1 or TRBD2 (5 bases each). Germline V CDR1 and CDR2: SGHTA, FQGTGA. The CDR3 runs 15 residues. The CDR3, as DNA: TGTGCCAGCAGCCTAACCAGCGGAGAGGGGTACGAGCAGTACTTC. This sequence encodes CASSLTSGEGYEQYF.

The sample holds many counts of this clonotype. The genes are TRBV24-1 and TRBJ2-7; TRBD2 agrees at 7 bases. With V trimmed by 3 bases and J by 4 bases, 17 bases remained unmatched. The CDR3 length is 18 residues. CDR1 KGHDR and CDR2 SFDVKD come from the germline V gene. The CDR3 spells CATSDREAGPDLLYEQYF. The CDR3 DNA sequence: TGTGCCACCAGTGATAGAGAAGCGGGGCCAGACCTACTGTACGAGCAGTACTTC.

Ten or more counts support this clonotype. The J gene is TRBJ1-6, the V gene TRBV7-9; TRBD1 aligns across 7 bases. V lost 6 bases and J lost 7; bases outside the gene matches: 6. Germline V gene lookup returns CDR1 SEHNR and CDR2 FQNEAQ (reference sequence). The CDR3 runs 14 residues. The DNA for the CDR3 is TGTGCCAGCAGTTTCCGGGACAGAAATTCACCCCTCCACTTT. Protein product: CASSFRDRNSPLHF.

The V call is TRBV7-2, the J call TRBJ2-7; 11 bases fit TRBD2. The germline CDR1 and CDR2 sequences are SGHTA and FQGNSA. The CDR3 length is 16 residues. V lost 6 bases to trimming and J lost 3 bases; unmatched junction nucleotides: 10. CDR3 DNA sequence: TGTGCCAGCAGTTTATTCCTTACTAGCGGGGGCTACGAGCAGTACTTC. Translating it yields CASSLFLTSGGYEQYF.

The CDR3 region has the DNA TGCAGCGTTGGACATCAGGGGAACACCGGGGAGCTGTTTTTT. Protein product: CSVGHQGNTGELFF. The rearrangement links TRBV29-1 to TRBJ2-2, with D perhaps matching TRBD1 (5 bases). Germline CDR1 reads SQVTM; CDR2 reads ANQGSEA. CDR3 length equals 14 residues. Trimming left V 4 bases short and J 1 base short, with 10 bases between.

In its sample, this clonotype was seen many times. The chain has TRBV5-1 and TRBJ1-6; 7 bases match TRBD1. Germline V gene data show CDR1 as SGHRS and CDR2 as YFSETQ. With 0 bases clipped from V and 6 bases from J, the junction kept 12 bases outside the gene matches. This CDR3 is built from 18 residues. CDR3 protein: CASSLEAVLGQTNSPLHF. The DNA of the CDR3 is TGCGCCAGCAGCTTGGAGGCTGTTTTGGGACAGACTAATTCACCCCTCCACTTT.

This chain uses TRBV15 with TRBJ2-5; D ambiguous. Trimming removed 5 bases from V and 1 base from J, with 11 bases in between. Germline CDR1 is LNHNV and CDR2 is YYDKDF (reference sequence). CDR3 size: 14 residues. CDR3 in DNA: TGTGCCACCAGCTCTACGGCACGCCAAGAGACCCAGTACTTC. Protein: CATSSTARQETQYF.

This chain connects TRBV29-1 to TRBJ1-2, with no clear D. The CDR3 length is 13 residues. Trimming shortened V by 7 bases and J by 4 bases, and 16 bases separated the two germline ends. Germline values: CDR1 SQVTM, CDR2 ANQGSEA. CDR3 coding DNA: TGCAGCGGAACCCCCGGGGTTGGCTATGGCTACACCTTC. Translating it yields CSGTPGVGYGYTF.

The chain uses TRBV29-1 and TRBJ1-1; D is perhaps TRBD1 (5 bases). CDR1 and CDR2 (germline): SQVTM, ANQGSEA. The CDR3 totals 13 residues. The V gene lost 5 bases and the J gene lost 1 base, with 11 bases spanning the gap. CDR3 in amino acids: CSVIVQGNTEAFF. In DNA form, the CDR3 reads TGCAGCGTTATTGTGCAGGGGAACACTGAAGCTTTCTTT.

This clonotype was detected only a few times. This rearrangement joins TRBV7-9 to TRBJ2-7, with D perhaps matching TRBD1 (5 bases). V lost 3 bases, J lost 2 bases, and 20 bases lay in between. The CDR3 has 17 residues. CDR1 is SEHNR, CDR2 FQNEAQ, per germline (reference sequence). The CDR3 reads CASSFSGFSPSTYEQYF. CDR3 in DNA: TGTGCCAGCAGCTTCTCAGGGTTTTCCCCCTCAACCTACGAGCAGTACTTC.

This clonotype was found a few times. The chain carries TRBV5-1 and TRBJ1-1, with 7 bases lining up with TRBD1. The V and J ends lost 2 bases and 5 bases, in that order; junction bases with no gene match: 3. This CDR3 is 13 amino acids long. Germline V lookup: CDR1 SGHRS, CDR2 YFSETQ. The CDR3 region is CASSLRGQTEAFF. The CDR3 nucleotides are TGCGCCAGCAGCTTAAGGGGGCAAACTGAAGCTTTCTTT.

This clonotype was detected ten times or more. CDR3 bases: TGTGCCAGCAGCGTAGTTGGGGAGAGGGGTTCGGAGACCCAGTACTTC. The encoded protein is CASSVVGERGSETQYF. This chain uses TRBV9 with TRBJ2-5; perhaps D is TRBD1 or TRBD2 (5 bases each). The V and J ends lost 0 bases and 5 bases respectively, with 17 bases between them. This CDR3 spans 16 amino acids. The germline V gene has CDR1 SGDLS and CDR2 YYNGEE.

Here the CDR3 DNA reads TGTGCCAGCAGCTCCTACCTCGACAGGGGGCTTGGCTACACCTTC. This gives the protein CASSSYLDRGLGYTF. J is TRBJ1-2 and V is TRBV11-2, with TRBD1 matching over 10 bases. The V segment lost 4 bases and the J segment 7 bases; nucleotides outside the gene matches: 9. The CDR3 spans 15 residues. In germline, CDR1 is SGHAT, CDR2 FQNNGV.

There are many counts of this clonotype. The V and J genes are TRBV13 and TRBJ1-1; 7 nucleotides match TRBD1. Germline values: CDR1 PRHDT, CDR2 FYEKMQ (reference sequence). The ends lost 0 bases at V and 4 bases at J; junction bases unmatched: 11. The CDR3 length is 17 residues. In nucleotides, the CDR3 is TGTGCCAGCAGCTTAGGCTTCTTCGGACAGGTCGGCACTGAAGCTTTCTTT. This translates into CASSLGFFGQVGTEAFF. The complete variable domain, with remaining parts taken from reference TRBV13 and TRBJ1-1, reads AAGVIQSPRHLIKEKRETATLKCYPIPRHDTVYWYQQGPGQDPQFLISFYEKMQSDKGSIPDRFSAQQFSDYHSELNMSSLELGDSALYFCASSLGFFGQVGTEAFFGQGTRLTVV.

This clonotype showed up many times. The J gene is TRBJ1-4, the V gene TRBV24-1; D call uncertain. The CDR3 totals 13 residues. V lost 10 bases to trimming and J lost 7 bases, with 15 bases between them. The V gene's germline CDR1 is KGHDR and CDR2 SFDVKD. CDR3 residues: CATSEDGFEKLFF. CDR3 nucleotide sequence: TGTGCCACTTCGGAAGACGGATTTGAAAAACTGTTTTTT.

The chain combines TRBV20-1 with TRBJ1-5; D call uncertain. Looked up from germline, CDR1 is DFQATT and CDR2 is SNEGSKA (reference sequence). This CDR3 has 15 amino acids. V was pared by 0 bases and J by 11 bases, with 20 bases between. The CDR3 DNA sequence: TGCAGTGCTAGAGATATGAGCAGGCACCAAGAGACCCAGCATTTT. This translates into CSARDMSRHQETQHF.

This clonotype was found a few times. This CDR3 reads CASSSSRVGYGYTF. For the CDR3, the DNA is TGTGCCAGCAGCTCCTCCAGGGTAGGGTATGGCTACACCTTC. This chain uses TRBV12-3 or TRBV12-4 with TRBJ1-2; the D gene is possibly TRBD1 (5 bases). CDR3 length equals 14 residues. Trimming removed 6 bases at V and 5 bases at J, with 16 bases between.

This clonotype was seen a few times. The chain recombines TRBV7-9 with TRBJ1-2, with 8 bases lining up with TRBD1. After removal of 4 bases from V and 5 bases from J, the junction contained 6 bases not matched to a gene. The germline CDR1 and CDR2 sequences are SEHNR and FQNEAQ (reference sequence). This CDR3 has 14 amino acids. The CDR3 spells CASSSWDRPYGYTF. The DNA for the CDR3 is TGTGCCAGCAGCTCGTGGGACAGGCCTTATGGCTACACCTTC.

As concerns this clonotype: Possible read error: a much larger clone is one base away. The chain employs TRBV29-1 and TRBJ2-7, with 9 bases matching TRBD1. V trimming: 5 bases; J trimming: 3 bases; junction bases outside the gene matches: 5. This CDR3 has 13 residues. CDR1 is SQVTM and CDR2 is ANQGSEA in the germline V gene. This CDR3 reads CSVSGTGRYEQYF. Here the CDR3 DNA reads TGCAGCGTTTCCGGGACAGGGCGCTACGAGCAGTACTTC.

This clonotype showed up just a few times. The chain has TRBV5-4 and TRBJ1-2; D call uncertain. V was cut by 1 base and J by 4 bases, with 26 bases left in between. The CDR3 sequence is 19 residues long. Germline V gene data show CDR1 as SGHNT and CDR2 as YYREEE (reference sequence). CDR3 sequence (DNA): TGTGCCAGCAGCTTGTTGGCCGGTGGGCAGGCAAGACTGCGCTATGGCTACACCTTC. It specifies CASSLLAGGQARLRYGYTF. The full variable domain, in which reference TRBV5-4 and TRBJ1-2 provide the parts outside the CDR3, is ETGVTQSPTHLIKTRGQQVTLRCSSQSGHNTVSWYQQALGQGPQFIFQYYREEENGRGNFPPRFSGLQFPNYSSELNVNALELDDSALYLCASSLLAGGQARLRYGYTFGSGTRLTVV.

This clonotype was observed many times. The chain has TRBV10-3 and TRBJ1-5; D unresolved. This CDR3 spans 13 amino acids. Germline V gives CDR1 ENHRY, CDR2 SYGVKD. The V gene lost 8 bases and the J gene lost 6 bases, with 14 bases spanning the gap. CDR3 loop: CAIWEGLGQPQHF. The DNA of the CDR3 is TGTGCCATCTGGGAGGGATTGGGTCAGCCCCAGCATTTT.